Sequencing of this TCR beta chain was carried out in a study of CD8+ T cells in alopecia areata (dated by TCRdb to between 2018 and 2020). In the study overall: The treated patients, all with moderate-to-severe alopecia areata, were enrolled in an open-label pilot trial of oral tofacitinib given at 5 to 10 mg twice daily. Patients stayed on tofacitinib for 6 to 18 months and then had 6 months of follow-up off drug so that delayed response and recurrence could be assessed. For the treated patients, the SALT score, which quantifies what percentage of scalp surface area is affected, served as the measure of disease severity. To study T cell clonal expansion in alopecia areata, the researchers applied high-throughput TCRbeta sequencing to both the C3H/HeJ mouse model and human patients. On the human side, TCRbeta sequencing was run on scalp tissue and on sorted CD4+ and CD8+ peripheral blood T cells from healthy controls and from alopecia areata patients with either patchy or totalis/universalis disease. Tofacitinib-treated patients had biopsies at baseline and at 4 and 24 weeks of treatment, with a later scalp biopsy in several patients. Clonality in the scalp was compared among normal scalp (n=4), patchy alopecia areata scalp (n=8), and alopecia totalis/universalis scalp (n=8). RNA came from the PAXgene miRNA kit for fixed scalp, the miRNeasy kit for PBMCs, and the RNeasy kit for mouse skin. immunoSEQ multiplex PCR using 35 Vbeta forward primers and 13 Jbeta reverse primers was used to amplify TCRbeta CDR3 regions.

Library prep was done by the immunoSEQ multiplex PCR assay. To provide template for TCR sequencing, every sample had RNA extracted and reverse transcribed into cDNA. First-strand cDNA was synthesized with SuperScript III using a 2:1 mix of oligo-dT and random hexamers. A synthetic immune receptor repertoire was used to gauge amplification bias, and whatever bias remained was removed computationally. Per the authors' processing: Raw reads were preprocessed for error removal, and CDR3 was defined according to IMGT conventions as running from the conserved cysteine to phenylalanine. Clonality was computed as 1 minus the Shannon entropy, with the entropy normalized by log2 of the number of productive unique TCRs. Whether scalp clones were CD4 or CD8 was inferred by matching scalp TCRbeta sequences against CD4 and CD8 repertoires sorted from blood. The table was pulled from immuneACCESS by TCRdb, which kept in-frame rearrangements only. Such tables lose some clones; where checked, under half of the loss comes from unresolved V genes, and the rest has no known cause. V and J calls and clone size come straight from that table; D and trimming were deduced from the DNA. Here the sample has about 190,000 clones; roughly 70% occur a single time. About 1.3% of the sample goes to the ten largest clones.

The germline V and J ends show losses of 3 bases and 4 bases respectively, and no gene match explains 2 bases of the junction. The CDR3, cysteine through phenylalanine, is 13 amino acids long. Just the 39-base CDR3 DNA is kept, in frame starting at base 1. For CDR1 and CDR2, the germline V gene (reference sequence) lists LNHNV and YYDKDF. Broad study findings and their caveats: TCR sequences shared between patients were less clear than in mice, possibly partly because of HLA diversity in the patient population. Because the treated cohort was small and had just a single nonresponder, larger studies are needed to establish links between baseline CD8+ expansion and response. Scalp TCR repertoire analysis is complicated because resident alphabeta T cells in normal human skin are also sequenced, whereas mouse skin is dominated by gammadelta T cells. Many expanded lesional clones persisted in scalp and blood during tofacitinib treatment, which may partly explain relapse after stopping treatment. With tofacitinib, both scalp clonality and the number of expanded CD8+ clones among the top 100 scalp clones went down significantly. Higher clonality and more expanded CD8+ clones were observed in lesional scalp than in normal scalp, particularly in alopecia totalis/universalis, a finding suggestive of antigenic drive.

This specimen's treatment or condition label, interpreted: oral pan-JAK inhibitor, 5-10 mg twice daily. Lesional scalp punch biopsies and peripheral blood were collected from alopecia areata patients. PBMCs were isolated by density centrifugation and stained for CD3, CD4 and CD8, after which CD4+ and CD8+ T cells were sorted on a FACSAria. As for this clone: The antigen this receptor binds is unknown. It has no much larger one-base neighbor in the sample; base qualities were not kept.

This sample comprised CD4+ T cells sorted from blood, obtained around week 50, from a patient treated with tofacitinib. The chain was built from TRBV15 and TRBJ2-5; the central 7 bases match TRBD1. This TCR was sampled from a human donor with alopecia areata. CDR3 sequence: CATSSRQGETQYF. The DNA sequence follows: TGTGCCACCAGCAGTAGACAGGGAGAGACCCAGTACTTC.